The 26 T cell receptor beta chains given below trace back to one sample, sequenced in a study of CD8 T cells in ankylosing spondylitis. Study-level points and caveats: Seemingly distinctive of ankylosing spondylitis blood was a TCR beta motif formed by eight highly homologous variants.

These receptors' targets are unknown. TCRdb passed the 5' RACE reads through MiXCR, listing each CDR3 protein once. Among about 540,000 distinct CDR3 sequences, 12% were seen once, and the ten largest hold almost 7%. The sequencing input was blood, either unsorted or a sorted T cell fraction (not recorded which). The receptors shown here come from a male donor with ankylosing spondylitis.

The chain recombines TRBV2 with TRBJ1-5, with D tentatively TRBD1 (6 bases). V lost 2 bases and J lost 4, with 15 bases in between. Germline CDR1 is SNHLY and CDR2 is FYNNEI. This CDR3 has 16 amino acids. The CDR3 DNA reads as TGTGCCAGCAGTGAAAGCGTAGGGGGGGGAAATCAGCCCCAGCATTTT. Protein: CASSESVGGGNQPQHF.

V gene TRBV20-1 combines with J gene TRBJ2-1; D unclear. Trimming cost V 3 bases and J 4 bases, with 7 bases left between them. The CDR3 length is 12 residues. In germline, CDR1 is DFQATT, CDR2 SNEGSKA (reference sequence). Here the CDR3 DNA reads TGCAGTGCTAGTATCGCGTACAATGAGCAGTTCTTC. This sequence encodes CSASIAYNEQFF.

This chain joins TRBV6-1 and TRBJ2-1; D remains unclear. Trimming cost V 6 bases and J 5 bases, with 11 bases left between them. The CDR3 has 13 amino acids. Germline CDR1 reads MNHNS; CDR2 reads SASEGT. In DNA form, the CDR3 reads TGTGCCAGCAGCTCCGTCCTGGACAATGAGCAGTTCTTC. Translating it yields CASSSVLDNEQFF.

Only a few counts were recorded for this clonotype. The rearrangement uses TRBV7-7 and TRBJ2-1; D not certain. The CDR3 totals 16 residues. V was trimmed by 0 bases and J by 0 bases, leaving 9 bases between them. Germline-derived CDR1 and CDR2 are SSHAT and FNYEAQ (reference sequence). The CDR3, as DNA: TGTGCCAGCAGCTTAGCTGTCACCTTCTCCTACAATGAGCAGTTCTTC. As protein: CASSLAVTFSYNEQFF.

The chain carries TRBV12-3 or TRBV12-4 and TRBJ1-5; D is undetermined. The ends were cut back, 3 bases at V and 0 bases at J, with 9 bases in the middle. The CDR3 is made up of 15 amino acids. As DNA, the CDR3 is TGTGCCAGCAGTTTCGGGTTTTATAGCAATCAGCCCCAGCATTTT. Translated, it gives CASSFGFYSNQPQHF.

This clonotype was found a few times. The chain combines TRBV20-1 with TRBJ1-5; TRBD1 matches at 8 bases. Germline V lookup: CDR1 DFQATT, CDR2 SNEGSKA (reference sequence). This CDR3 has 16 residues. J was trimmed by 1 base and V by 2 bases; bases with no gene match: 7. For the CDR3, the DNA is TGCAGTGCTAGAACAGGGGGTAGAAGGAGCAATCAGCCCCAGCATTTT. It yields the protein CSARTGGRRSNQPQHF.

This clonotype has at least ten counts. The V call is TRBV7-9, the J call TRBJ1-2; a possible D gene is TRBD1 (5 bases). Germline values: CDR1 SEHNR, CDR2 FQNEAQ (reference sequence). Trimming stripped 0 bases from V and 5 bases from J, with 10 bases between. The CDR3 totals 14 residues. The CDR3 protein is CASSLASGTYGYTF. The DNA for the CDR3 is TGTGCCAGCAGCTTAGCTTCCGGGACTTATGGCTACACCTTC.

This clonotype was seen ten or more times. The chain combines TRBV6-1 with TRBJ2-3; D possibly uses TRBD1 or TRBD2 (6 bases each). Germline V gene sequence: CDR1 MNHNS, CDR2 SASEGT. This CDR3 is 13 amino acids long. Trimming left V 5 bases short and J 4 bases short, with 10 bases between. The CDR3 reads CASSQRGADTQYF. CDR3 nucleotide sequence: TGTGCCAGCAGTCAAAGGGGGGCAGATACGCAGTATTTT.

This clonotype has ten or more counts. The chain carries TRBV28 and TRBJ2-1; TRBD2 is a possible D gene (6 bases). V was cut by 2 bases and J by 9 bases, with 17 bases left in between. In germline, CDR1 is MDHEN, CDR2 SYDVKM. This CDR3 comprises 15 residues. The CDR3 loop reads CASSLAGTGDAEQFF. In DNA, the CDR3 is TGTGCCAGCAGTTTAGCGGGGACGGGCGACGCTGAGCAGTTCTTC.

This clonotype was detected a few times. This chain connects TRBV3-1 to TRBJ1-2, with 7 bases identical to TRBD1. The CDR3 contains 14 residues. V lost 5 bases and J lost 8; bases outside the gene matches: 11. CDR1 LGHDT and CDR2 YNNKEL come from the germline V gene (reference sequence). The CDR3, as DNA: TGTGCCAGCAGCGCTGGGACAGCCACTCGGGGCTACACCTTC. Its protein product is CASSAGTATRGYTF.

This clonotype has more than one count but fewer than ten. The chain is built from TRBV7-9 and TRBJ1-1, with D maybe TRBD1 (5 bases). The CDR3 is 14 residues long. The V and J ends lost 3 bases and 1 base respectively, with 9 bases between them. CDR1 is SEHNR, CDR2 FQNEAQ, per germline (reference sequence). Written as DNA, the CDR3 is TGTGCCAGCAGCTTGAGGGACGGGAACACTGAAGCTTTCTTT. This codes for CASSLRDGNTEAFF.

This clonotype was recorded at least ten times. The rearrangement uses TRBV20-1 and TRBJ2-7; TRBD2 matches at 9 bases. Germline V gene sequence: CDR1 DFQATT, CDR2 SNEGSKA (reference sequence). This CDR3 region has 14 residues. The V segment lost 0 bases and the J segment 5 bases; nucleotides outside the gene matches: 5. The CDR3 coding sequence is TGCAGTGCTAGAGAGGGTAGCGGGAGAGACGAGCAGTACTTC. Its protein product is CSAREGSGRDEQYF.

Only a few counts were recorded for this clonotype. The CDR3, as DNA: TGCGCCAGCAGCTCCCAGACGGATTTCTATGGCTACACCTTC. It codes for CASSSQTDFYGYTF. The rearrangement links TRBV5-1 to TRBJ1-2, with no clear D. Trimming removed 3 bases at V and 4 bases at J, with 13 bases between. The CDR3 sequence is 14 residues long. Germline CDR1 reads SGHRS; CDR2 reads YFSETQ.

This sequence joins TRBV3-1 and TRBJ2-1; TRBD1 agrees at 7 bases. The CDR3 is 15 amino acids. Germline V lookup: CDR1 LGHDT, CDR2 YNNKEL (reference sequence). With 3 bases clipped from V and 0 bases from J, the junction kept 2 bases outside the gene matches. The DNA for the CDR3 is TGTGCCAGCAGCCAGACAGGGTCCTCCTACAATGAGCAGTTCTTC. The encoded protein is CASSQTGSSYNEQFF.

This clonotype was observed at least ten times. The chain joins TRBV25-1 to TRBJ2-2; TRBD2 agrees at 7 bases. Germline V gene lookup returns CDR1 MGHDK and CDR2 SYGVNS. This CDR3 is built from 15 residues. Trimming cost V 8 bases and J 0 bases; bases outside gene matches: 6. CDR3 bases: TGTGCCAGCGAATCAGCGGGGTCGAACACCGGGGAGCTGTTTTTT. Amino acids: CASESAGSNTGELFF.

This clonotype came up a few times. The germline gene is not matched at one end of the junction; a read error may be the cause. V is TRBV12-3 or TRBV12-4 and J is TRBJ2-1; no clear D gene. This CDR3 spans 13 amino acids. The CDR3 coding sequence is TGTGCCAGCAGTTTTACTGCCTATAATGAGCAGTTCTTC. Its translation: CASSFTAYNEQFF.

The gene calls are TRBV7-8 and TRBJ2-6; D call uncertain. This CDR3 is 16 amino acids long. Trimming cost V 1 base and J 2 bases, with 9 bases left between them. Germline V gives CDR1 SGHVS, CDR2 FQNEAQ. CDR3 residues: CASSLDELAGANVLTF. The CDR3 DNA sequence: TGTGCCAGCAGCTTAGATGAATTGGCTGGGGCCAACGTCCTGACTTTC.

V gene TRBV20-1 combines with J gene TRBJ2-3; TRBD1 or TRBD2 may be the D gene (6 bases each). CDR1 and CDR2 from the germline V gene are DFQATT and SNEGSKA (reference sequence). V was pared by 0 bases and J by 5 bases, with 18 bases between. This CDR3 is 16 amino acids long. DNA for the CDR3: TGCAGTGCTAGAGAAGGGGGGAGCCTGCGGGGAGATACGCAGTATTTT. Its protein product is CSAREGGSLRGDTQYF.

The rearrangement links TRBV29-1 to TRBJ2-3; TRBD2 agrees at 14 bases. From germline, CDR1 is SQVTM and CDR2 ANQGSEA. The J segment lost 2 bases and the V segment lost 6 bases, leaving 4 bases of the junction unmatched. The CDR3 runs to 15 residues. The CDR3 region is CSVAGLAGDTDTQYF. The CDR3 DNA reads as TGCAGCGTAGCGGGACTAGCGGGAGACACAGATACGCAGTATTTT.

This clonotype was detected only a few times. The V gene is TRBV12-3 or TRBV12-4, the J gene TRBJ2-5; D uncertain. This CDR3 region has 15 residues. V was cut by 3 bases and J by 5 bases, with 16 bases left in between. The DNA for the CDR3 is TGTGCCAGCAGTTTCGCGGTAAGGCCGGTGGAGACCCAGTACTTC. Translating gives CASSFAVRPVETQYF.

This clonotype was counted at least ten times. The chain carries TRBV7-6 and TRBJ2-3, with 8 bases fitting TRBD2. J lost 4 bases, V lost 4 bases, and 7 bases had no gene match. CDR1 and CDR2 (germline): SGHVS, FNYEAQ. The CDR3 runs to 15 residues. CDR3 bases: TGTGCCAGCAGCTCCAGCGGGAGTAAGGCAGATACGCAGTATTTT. Translating it yields CASSSSGSKADTQYF.

Turning to this clonotype: One junction end does not reproduce the germline sequence, and a read error may be involved. V usage is TRBV12-3 or TRBV12-4 and J usage is TRBJ2-1; TRBD2 aligns across 11 bases. There are 19 residues in the CDR3. The CDR3 reads CACSLGLAGGGGAYNEQFF. Here the CDR3 DNA reads TGTGCCTGCAGTTTAGGACTAGCGGGTGGGGGTGGGGCCTACAATGAGCAGTTCTTC.

This clonotype has more than one count but fewer than ten. The gene calls are TRBV6-5 and TRBJ1-6; 10 bases align to TRBD1. The CDR3 runs to 17 residues. Germline lookup yields CDR1 MNHEY and CDR2 SVGAGI. J gave up 5 bases and V 2 bases, and 6 bases lay outside the gene matches. The CDR3 nucleotides read TGTGCCAGCAGTTACATCGGGACAGGGGATAATAATTCACCCCTCCACTTT. This translates into CASSYIGTGDNNSPLHF.

The V call is TRBV12-3 or TRBV12-4, the J call TRBJ2-2, with 11 bases lining up with TRBD2. The CDR3 sequence is 18 residues long. After removal of 5 bases from V and 3 bases from J, the junction contained 11 bases not matched to a gene. CDR3 amino acids: CASSHLIAGGGHTGELFF. DNA for the CDR3: TGTGCCAGCAGTCACCTTATAGCGGGAGGGGGCCACACCGGGGAGCTGTTTTTT.

This clonotype was observed many times. The rearrangement links TRBV7-2 to TRBJ2-5, with 9 bases that match TRBD2. V lost 0 bases to trimming and J lost 5 bases; unmatched junction nucleotides: 7. This CDR3 is built from 16 residues. In germline, CDR1 is SGHTA, CDR2 FQGNSA. The CDR3: CASSLAGLAGGETQYF. The DNA of the CDR3 is TGTGCCAGCAGCTTAGCGGGACTAGCAGGGGGGGAGACCCAGTACTTC.

The chain couples TRBV12-3 or TRBV12-4 to TRBJ2-2, with D tentatively TRBD2 (5 bases). There are 14 residues in the CDR3. The V end was cut by 2 bases, the J end by 3 bases, with 7 bases between. In nucleotides, the CDR3 is TGTGCCAGCAGTTTACCAGCGGACACCGGGGAGCTGTTTTTT. Residues: CASSLPADTGELFF.